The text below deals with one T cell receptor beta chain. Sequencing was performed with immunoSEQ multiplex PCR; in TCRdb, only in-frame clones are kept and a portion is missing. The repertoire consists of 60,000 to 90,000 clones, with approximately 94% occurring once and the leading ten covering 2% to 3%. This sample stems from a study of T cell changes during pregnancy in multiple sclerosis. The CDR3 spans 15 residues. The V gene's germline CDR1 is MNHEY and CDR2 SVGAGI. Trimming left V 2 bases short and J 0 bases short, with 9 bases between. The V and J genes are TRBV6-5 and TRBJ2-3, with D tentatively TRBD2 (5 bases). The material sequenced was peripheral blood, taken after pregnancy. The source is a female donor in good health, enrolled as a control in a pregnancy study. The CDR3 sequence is CASSYGRTSTDTQYF. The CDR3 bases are TGTGCCAGCAGTTACGGGCGGACTAGCACAGATACGCAGTATTTT.